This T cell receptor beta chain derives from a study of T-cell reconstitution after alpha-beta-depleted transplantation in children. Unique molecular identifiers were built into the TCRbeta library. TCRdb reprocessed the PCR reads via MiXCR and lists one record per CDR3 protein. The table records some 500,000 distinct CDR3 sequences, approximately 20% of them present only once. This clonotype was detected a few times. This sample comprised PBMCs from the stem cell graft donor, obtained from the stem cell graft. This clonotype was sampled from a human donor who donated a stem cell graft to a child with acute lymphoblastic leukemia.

CDR3 nucleotide sequence: TGTGCCGGCACCAATTTCTACGAGCAGTACTTC. Translating it yields CAGTNFYEQYF. The rearrangement uses TRBV12-3 or TRBV12-4 and TRBJ2-7; D is unresolved. Trimming removed 11 bases from V and 3 bases from J, with 11 bases in between. The CDR3 is 11 residues long.